A selection of T cell receptor beta chains follows, all from one sample in a study of blood T cell repertoires in COVID-19. The protocol was immunoSEQ multiplex PCR, while the TCRdb copy is restricted to in-frame clones and leaves out a portion. There are about 16,000 clones in the sample; around 88% occur only once, and 17% lies in the top ten. Sequenced input: peripheral blood. The receptors here all came from a human donor in a cohort sampled during active COVID-19. Each CDR3 is given with its conserved first and last residue.

v_call cdr3_aa
TRBV5-1 CASSNGQNTDTQYF
TRBV5-8 CASSATAGRASPLHF
TRBV4-1 CASSLKEAFPRIYGYTF
TRBV7-2 CASSFGRGGWDEQYF
TRBV9 CASSVQPASGGDTQYF
TRBV4-3 CASSLEGLATLNTGELFF
TRBV23-1 CARKVGGEGTDTQYF
TRBV7-9 CASSSMQDQPQHF
TRBV4-3 CASSILPSSRGSPLHF
TRBV19 CASRGQGGYEQYF
TRBV28 CASSLRVNYGYTF
TRBV11-2 CASSLHSLKGRMNTEAFF
TRBV6-6 CASSYGSPTEAFF
TRBV27 CASSWDRDAYGYTF
TRBV7-8 CASSLAYRDQPQHF
TRBV19 CASSMESGVHEQYF
TRBV7-3 CASRHKEGSHEQFF
TRBV19 CASSLVQGRGLYSPLHF
TRBV9 CASSVDPGQGATEQYF
TRBV20-1 CSASGTGDYEQYF
TRBV2 CASKARYTGELFF
TRBV5-8 CASPGTGDEQYF
TRBV6-2/TRBV6-3 CASSYSPVRGVDGYTF
TRBV7-8 CASSFGVPISNTEAFF
TRBV5-5 CASSWDSWSSPLHF
TRBV19 CASSIWTGQNSPLHF
TRBV5-6 CASSLAPTRFTDTQYF
TRBV6-6 CASSYRGGGDTQYF
TRBV2 CASRRQGYQPQHF
TRBV9 CASSATGDGNTIYF
TRBV4-3 CASSPRRVTSENTEAFF
TRBV5-1 CASSFNAGDGGELFF
TRBV5-1 CASSLGGEKLFF
TRBV2 CASSGNNQPQHF
TRBV6-5 CASRQGTGFYNEQFF
TRBV5-4 CASSLAGQQYQETQYF
TRBV30 CAWNGLAGDSNTGELFF
TRBV5-6 CASSVYMTDTQYF
TRBV2 CASTSVTAPNQPQHF
TRBV2 CASSESGQGVAFF
TRBV6-6 CASSEQGPYYGYTF
TRBV5-6 CASHRRGYEQYF
TRBV11-1 CASSKGQGATQETQYF
TRBV4-3 CASSQAGGTNYGYTF
TRBV5-1 CASSLEPTNTEAFF
TRBV7-3 CASSPEGQGADEQFF
TRBV19 CASSVAYNEQFF